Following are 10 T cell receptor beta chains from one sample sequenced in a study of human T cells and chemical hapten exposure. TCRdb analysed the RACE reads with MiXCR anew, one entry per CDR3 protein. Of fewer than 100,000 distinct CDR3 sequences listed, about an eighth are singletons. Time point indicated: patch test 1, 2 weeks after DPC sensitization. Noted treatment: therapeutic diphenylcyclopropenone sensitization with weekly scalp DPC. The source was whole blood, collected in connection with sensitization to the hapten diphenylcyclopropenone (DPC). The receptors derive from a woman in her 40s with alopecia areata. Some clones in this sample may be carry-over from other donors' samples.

Written as DNA, the CDR3 is TGTGCCAGCAGGACAGGCCAAGCTTGGGGCAATGAGCAGTTCTTC. It translates to CASRTGQAWGNEQFF. The chain has TRBV11-2 and TRBJ2-1, with D possibly matching TRBD1 (6 bases). Trimming stripped 6 bases from V and 6 bases from J, with 18 bases between. The CDR3 covers 15 residues. Germline V gene data show CDR1 as SGHAT and CDR2 as FQNNGV. The whole variable domain, filled in from reference TRBV11-2 and TRBJ2-1, reads EAGVAQSPRYKIIEKRQSVAFWCNPISGHATLYWYQQILGQGPKLLIQFQNNGVVDDSQLPKDRFSAERLKGVDSTLKIQPAKLEDSAVYLCASRTGQAWGNEQFFGPGTRLTVL.

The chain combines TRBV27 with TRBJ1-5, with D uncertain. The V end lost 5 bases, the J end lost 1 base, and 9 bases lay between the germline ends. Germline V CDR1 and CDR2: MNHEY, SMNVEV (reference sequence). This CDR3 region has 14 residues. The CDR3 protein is CASSTRRSNQPQHF. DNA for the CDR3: TGTGCCAGCAGTACCCGACGCAGCAATCAGCCCCAGCATTTT.

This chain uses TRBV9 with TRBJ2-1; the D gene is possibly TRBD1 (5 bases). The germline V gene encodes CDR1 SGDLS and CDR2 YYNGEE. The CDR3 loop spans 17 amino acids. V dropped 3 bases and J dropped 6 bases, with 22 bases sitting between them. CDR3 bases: TGTGCCAGCAGCGGGCAAAATGACAGATATGGTACCAATGAGCAGTTCTTC. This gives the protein CASSGQNDRYGTNEQFF.

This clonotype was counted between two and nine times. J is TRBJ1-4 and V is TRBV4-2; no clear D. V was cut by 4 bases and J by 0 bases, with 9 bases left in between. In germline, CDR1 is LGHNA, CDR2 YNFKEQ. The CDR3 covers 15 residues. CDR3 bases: TGTGCCAGCAGCCTAGGGCCAGCAACTAATGAAAAACTGTTTTTT. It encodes CASSLGPATNEKLFF.

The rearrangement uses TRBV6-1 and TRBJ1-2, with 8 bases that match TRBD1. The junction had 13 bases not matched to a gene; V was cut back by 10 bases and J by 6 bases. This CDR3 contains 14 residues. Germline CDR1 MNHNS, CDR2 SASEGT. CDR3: CATPRTGNSDGYTF. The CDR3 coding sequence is TGTGCCACCCCTCGGACAGGGAATTCCGATGGCTACACCTTC.

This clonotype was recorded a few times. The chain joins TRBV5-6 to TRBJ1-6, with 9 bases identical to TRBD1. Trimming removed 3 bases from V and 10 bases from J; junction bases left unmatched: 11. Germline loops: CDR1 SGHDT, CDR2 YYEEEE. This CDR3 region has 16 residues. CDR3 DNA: TGTGCCAGCAGCTGGACAGGGGCAAGATTAGGGTCACCCCTCCACTTT. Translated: CASSWTGARLGSPLHF.

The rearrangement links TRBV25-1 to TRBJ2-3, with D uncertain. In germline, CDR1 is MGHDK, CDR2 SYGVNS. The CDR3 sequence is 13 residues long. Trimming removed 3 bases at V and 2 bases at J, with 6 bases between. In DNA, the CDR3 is TGTGCCAGCAGTGACGGTCTCACAGATACGCAGTATTTT. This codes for CASSDGLTDTQYF.

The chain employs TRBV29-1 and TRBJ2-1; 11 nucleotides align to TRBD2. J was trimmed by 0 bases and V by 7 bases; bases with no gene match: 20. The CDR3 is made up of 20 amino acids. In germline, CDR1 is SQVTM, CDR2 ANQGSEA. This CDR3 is CSAGGIYSGRAPSSYNEQFF. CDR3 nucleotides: TGCAGCGCTGGGGGGATATATAGCGGGAGGGCCCCAAGCTCCTACAATGAGCAGTTCTTC.

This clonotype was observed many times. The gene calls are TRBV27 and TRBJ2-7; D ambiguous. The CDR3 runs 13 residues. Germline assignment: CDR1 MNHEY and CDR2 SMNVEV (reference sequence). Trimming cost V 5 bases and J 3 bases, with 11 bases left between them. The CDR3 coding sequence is TGTGCCAGCAGTCCCCAGAATCTCTACGAGCAGTACTTC. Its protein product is CASSPQNLYEQYF.

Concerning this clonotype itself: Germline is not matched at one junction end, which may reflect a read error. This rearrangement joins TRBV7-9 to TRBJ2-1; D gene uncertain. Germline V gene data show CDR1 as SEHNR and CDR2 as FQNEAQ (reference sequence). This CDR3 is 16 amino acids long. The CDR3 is CVSSLLVLGSGHEQFF. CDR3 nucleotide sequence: TGTGTCAGCAGCTTATTGGTTTTAGGGTCGGGTCATGAGCAGTTCTTC. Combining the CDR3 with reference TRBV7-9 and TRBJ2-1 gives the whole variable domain DTGVSQNPRHKITKRGQNVTFRCDPISEHNRLYWYRQTLGQGPEFLTYFQNEAQLEKSRLLSDRFSAERPKGSFSTLEIQRTEQGDSAMYLCVSSLLVLGSGHEQFFGPGTRLTVL.